Each of the 20 T cell receptor beta chains below was sequenced from the same sample in a study of blood T cell repertoires in COVID-19. Generated by immunoSEQ multiplex PCR, the TCRdb table keeps only in-frame clones and is missing some. The data hold about 19,000 clones, with about 82% observed a single time. Material: peripheral blood. The receptor source for this set is a man aged 80 or over with acute or convalescent COVID-19.

The CDR3, as DNA: TGTGCCAGCTCCGGGGGGCTACAAGAGACCCAGTACTTC. Translation gives CASSGGLQETQYF. V is TRBV18 and J is TRBJ2-5; D is possibly TRBD2 (7 bases). Germline assignment: CDR1 KGHSH and CDR2 LQKENI. The CDR3 extends over 13 amino acids. Deletions cut 6 bases from V and 2 bases from J, with 10 bases between.

The V call is TRBV5-4, the J call TRBJ2-5, with 10 bases that match TRBD2. The germline CDR1 and CDR2 sequences are SGHNT and YYREEE (reference sequence). The CDR3 consists of 15 residues. The V and J ends lost 4 bases and 3 bases, in that order; junction bases with no gene match: 6. CDR3 protein: CASSALAGAKETQYF. The CDR3, as DNA: TGTGCCAGCAGCGCGCTAGCGGGGGCGAAAGAGACCCAGTACTTC.

This clone has a single count. The chain carries TRBV28 and TRBJ2-7; 7 nucleotides match TRBD1. The CDR3 is made up of 15 amino acids. V was pared by 4 bases and J by 6 bases, with 12 bases of the junction left unmatched. The germline V gene has CDR1 MDHEN and CDR2 SYDVKM. CDR3 sequence reads: CASSSGVRGRGEQYF. CDR3 DNA sequence: TGTGCCAGCAGTTCTGGGGTGAGGGGGCGCGGCGAGCAGTACTTC. Variable domain in full (rest from reference TRBV28 and TRBJ2-7): DVKVTQSSRYLVKRTGEKVFLECVQDMDHENMFWYRQDPGLGLRLIYFSYDVKMKEKGDIPEGYSVSREKKERFSLILESASTNQTSMYLCASSSGVRGRGEQYFGPGTRLTVT.

The V gene is TRBV19, the J gene TRBJ2-5; D is possibly TRBD2 (6 bases). The CDR3 contains 15 residues. Germline values: CDR1 LNHDA, CDR2 SQIVND (reference sequence). V lost 0 bases, J lost 4 bases, and 12 bases lay in between. CDR3 residues: CASSIDLGTGETQYF. DNA of the CDR3: TGTGCCAGTAGTATAGATCTAGGGACTGGAGAGACCCAGTACTTC.

This sequence joins TRBV2 and TRBJ2-7; maybe TRBD2 (5 bases). With 6 bases removed from V and 6 bases from J, the gap between germline ends came to 12 bases. The CDR3 contains 12 residues. Germline CDR1 reads SNHLY; CDR2 reads FYNNEI. The CDR3 DNA reads TGTGCCAGCAGACCCGACCGGGGCGAGCAGTACTTC. Translated: CASRPDRGEQYF.

CDR3 loop: CASSLTGTGLDEQFF. CDR3 DNA sequence: TGTGCCAGCAGCCTAACCGGGACAGGGTTAGATGAGCAGTTCTTC. The chain couples TRBV28 to TRBJ2-1, with 9 bases that match TRBD1. This CDR3 is 15 amino acids long. The germline V gene has CDR1 MDHEN and CDR2 SYDVKM. The trim removed 6 bases at V and 8 bases at J, leaving 11 bases unmatched.

V and J are TRBV6-5 and TRBJ1-1; no firm D call. With 5 bases removed from V and 5 bases from J, the gap between germline ends came to 9 bases. The CDR3 runs 12 residues. Germline CDR1 MNHEY, CDR2 SVGAGI. CDR3 coding DNA: TGTGCCAGCAGTCCCCCGGGAACTGAAGCTTTCTTT. Translating gives CASSPPGTEAFF.

V gene TRBV28 combines with J gene TRBJ1-1, with D unresolved. V was cut by 5 bases and J by 1 base, with 14 bases left in between. The CDR3 runs 15 residues. Germline assignment: CDR1 MDHEN and CDR2 SYDVKM. This chain's CDR3 is CASSPTSRQNTEAFF. CDR3 in DNA: TGTGCCAGCAGTCCTACTTCCCGACAGAACACTGAAGCTTTCTTT.

The chain couples TRBV12-3 or TRBV12-4 to TRBJ1-1; 7 nucleotides agree with TRBD1. This CDR3 has 12 residues. V dropped 7 bases and J dropped 6; count of bases not matched to a gene: 5. The CDR3 coding sequence is TGTGCCAGCACTCTGGGACAGCCTGAAGCTTTCTTT. This codes for CASTLGQPEAFF.

The chain is built from TRBV11-2 and TRBJ2-5, with a tentative D call TRBD2 (6 bases). The CDR3 sequence is 16 residues long. The ends were cut back, 2 bases at V and 6 bases at J, with 19 bases in the middle. Germline CDR1 SGHAT, CDR2 FQNNGV. The CDR3 DNA follows: TGTGCCAGCAGCTTAAGATCCTGGGACGGGAGAAAGACCCAGTACTTC. This encodes CASSLRSWDGRKTQYF.

The J gene is TRBJ1-3, the V gene TRBV28; 9 nucleotides line up with TRBD1. The V and J ends lost 6 bases and 2 bases, in that order; junction bases with no gene match: 5. Germline V gene lookup returns CDR1 MDHEN and CDR2 SYDVKM. The CDR3 loop spans 15 amino acids. CDR3 nucleotides: TGTGCCAGCAGGTCCTGGACAGGGGCTGGAAACACCATATATTTT. The encoded protein is CASRSWTGAGNTIYF.

The chain employs TRBV6-5 and TRBJ1-5; D unclear. This CDR3 is built from 15 residues. V was shortened by 0 bases and J by 4 bases, with 10 bases between the two germline ends. Germline loops: CDR1 MNHEY, CDR2 SVGAGI. CDR3 coding DNA: TGTGCCAGCAGTTACTCGAGGAGGGAAAATCAGCCCCAGCATTTT. Amino acids: CASSYSRRENQPQHF.

The rearrangement joins TRBV6-1 to TRBJ1-5, with 8 bases fitting TRBD1. This CDR3 has 16 residues. The germline V gene encodes CDR1 MNHNS and CDR2 SASEGT. Germline trimming cut 1 base from V and 12 bases from J; bases unmatched to any gene: 14. The chain's CDR3 is CASSEESGTGNMRQHF. CDR3 nucleotide sequence: TGTGCCAGCAGTGAAGAATCCGGGACAGGCAATATGCGCCAGCATTTT.

This chain connects TRBV10-2 to TRBJ1-5; 7 positions agree with TRBD1. J gave up 0 bases and V 0 bases, and 2 bases lay outside the gene matches. Germline V gene lookup returns CDR1 WSHSY and CDR2 SAAADI. The CDR3 spans 16 residues. The CDR3 region has the DNA TGCGCCAGCAGTGAGTCACAGGGGTATAGCAATCAGCCCCAGCATTTT. Its translation is CASSESQGYSNQPQHF.

Here the CDR3 reads CASSLEPSRGQYF. CDR3 in DNA: TGTGCCAGTAGTTTGGAACCGTCGCGGGGGCAGTACTTC. The chain is built from TRBV19 and TRBJ2-7, with D perhaps matching TRBD2 (6 bases). The germline V gene encodes CDR1 LNHDA and CDR2 SQIVND (reference sequence). The CDR3 loop spans 13 amino acids. V lost 5 bases to trimming and J lost 9 bases, with 17 bases between them.

The rearrangement joins TRBV15 to TRBJ1-1, with 8 bases fitting TRBD1. Looked up from germline, CDR1 is LNHNV and CDR2 is YYDKDF (reference sequence). This CDR3 contains 13 residues. The CDR3 DNA is TGTCTTATTGACAGGGGCGAGAACACTGAAGCTTTCTTT. Its protein product is CLIDRGENTEAFF.

The chain recombines TRBV28 with TRBJ2-7; D might be TRBD1 (6 bases). Germline-derived CDR1 and CDR2 are MDHEN and SYDVKM. The CDR3 covers 13 residues. The ends were cut back, 8 bases at V and 3 bases at J, with 14 bases in the middle. The CDR3 spells CASAQGRNYEQYF. CDR3 nucleotides: TGTGCCAGCGCACAGGGACGGAACTACGAGCAGTACTTC.

The V and J genes are TRBV6-5 and TRBJ2-3, with 13 positions matching TRBD2. This CDR3 has 15 residues. V shed 7 bases, J shed 10 bases, and the junction held 11 bases outside the gene matches. In germline, CDR1 is MNHEY, CDR2 SVGAGI. CDR3 DNA sequence: TGTGCCAGCACCAACCCGGGGACTAGCGGGGTTCCGCAGTATTTT. It encodes CASTNPGTSGVPQYF.

The genes are TRBV19 and TRBJ1-5; the D is unclear. Looked up from germline, CDR1 is LNHDA and CDR2 is SQIVND (reference sequence). Trimming cost V 3 bases and J 0 bases, with 6 bases left between them. The CDR3 is made up of 14 amino acids. CDR3 protein: CASSIPYSNQPQHF. The CDR3 DNA follows: TGTGCCAGTAGTATCCCCTATAGCAATCAGCCCCAGCATTTT.

The rearrangement links TRBV20-1 to TRBJ2-3; 10 nucleotides line up with TRBD2. The CDR3 spans 16 residues. Germline loops: CDR1 DFQATT, CDR2 SNEGSKA (reference sequence). V shed 3 bases and J 0 bases; nucleotides not matched to a gene: 6. The CDR3, as DNA: TGCAGTGCTAGTGCTAGCGGGGGACCTAGCACAGATACGCAGTATTTT. Translating gives CSASASGGPSTDTQYF.